These 32 T cell receptor beta chains were all obtained from the same sample, sequenced in a study of blood T cell repertoires in COVID-19. The repertoire was sequenced with immunoSEQ multiplex PCR; TCRdb's copy has only in-frame clones and lacks some. Among 12,000 to 15,000 clones listed, 75% to 90% were seen once. The sequenced sample was peripheral blood. The origin of the receptors is a human donor in a cohort sampled during active COVID-19.

DNA for the CDR3: TGTGCCAGTAGTAGCCTGCAGGCTAGCGGGGACCAAGAGACCCAGTACTTC. Translated: CASSSLQASGDQETQYF. This chain uses TRBV19 with TRBJ2-5; TRBD2 matches 9 bases. The V gene end was trimmed by 4 bases and the J gene end by 0 bases; junction bases not matched to a gene: 9. This CDR3 is 17 amino acids long. Looked up from germline, CDR1 is LNHDA and CDR2 is SQIVND (reference sequence).

The V gene is TRBV10-3, the J gene TRBJ2-7; perhaps TRBD2 as D (5 bases). The germline CDR1 and CDR2 sequences are ENHRY and SYGVKD. V lost 4 bases, J lost 0 bases, and 13 bases lay in between. The CDR3 contains 15 residues. The CDR3 loop is CAISGEGASSYEQYF. In DNA, the CDR3 is TGTGCCATCAGTGGTGAGGGCGCCAGCTCCTACGAGCAGTACTTC.

The rearrangement uses TRBV11-2 and TRBJ2-1, with a tentative D call TRBD2 (5 bases). Trimming stripped 10 bases from V and 1 base from J, with 11 bases between. The CDR3 runs 13 residues. Germline values: CDR1 SGHAT, CDR2 FQNNGV. As DNA, the CDR3 is TGTGCCACATCGGACTTTTCCTACAATGAGCAGTTCTTC. Its protein product is CATSDFSYNEQFF.

The V and J genes are TRBV5-1 and TRBJ2-3; 8 positions match TRBD1. The CDR3 spans 15 residues. After removal of 4 bases from V and 4 bases from J, the junction contained 8 bases not matched to a gene. Germline lookup yields CDR1 SGHRS and CDR2 YFSETQ. The CDR3 sequence is CASSRSGQDPDTQYF. The CDR3 DNA sequence: TGCGCCAGCAGCCGATCGGGACAGGATCCAGATACGCAGTATTTT.

The V call is TRBV4-3, the J call TRBJ2-7; perhaps TRBD1 as D (6 bases). In germline, CDR1 is LGHNA, CDR2 YSLEER. CDR3 length: 16 amino acids. V was clipped by 1 base and J by 0 bases, with 13 bases between them. The CDR3 sequence: CASSQGGTRSSYEQYF. The CDR3 DNA is TGCGCCAGCAGCCAAGGAGGGACACGGAGCTCCTACGAGCAGTACTTC.

This chain links TRBV6-5 with TRBJ2-7; D may be TRBD2 (7 bases). Germline V gene sequence: CDR1 MNHEY, CDR2 SVGAGI. The germline V and J ends were trimmed by 0 bases and 6 bases, with 15 bases remaining between them. CDR3 length equals 15 residues. CDR3 loop: CASSYSGGALLEQYF. In DNA form, the CDR3 reads TGTGCCAGCAGTTACTCGGGGGGGGCTTTACTCGAGCAGTACTTC.

V usage is TRBV11-2 and J usage is TRBJ2-4; a possible D gene is TRBD1 (6 bases). Trimming cost V 1 base and J 6 bases, with 10 bases left between them. Per the germline V gene, CDR1 is SGHAT and CDR2 is FQNNGV. This CDR3 has 14 residues. CDR3 protein: CASSLGTGINIQYF. CDR3 in DNA: TGTGCCAGCAGCTTAGGTACAGGGATAAACATTCAGTACTTC.

This clone has a single count. The J gene is TRBJ2-5, the V gene TRBV7-9, with D hard to call. Trimming shortened V by 0 bases and J by 1 base, and 9 bases separated the two germline ends. Germline loops: CDR1 SEHNR, CDR2 FQNEAQ (reference sequence). CDR3 size: 15 residues. The CDR3 coding sequence is TGTGCCAGCAGCTTAGCGACACCGATCCAAGAGACCCAGTACTTC. Translated, it gives CASSLATPIQETQYF.

V is TRBV5-1 and J is TRBJ2-3, with 10 positions matching TRBD2. Germline-derived CDR1 and CDR2 are SGHRS and YFSETQ. The CDR3 has 18 residues. V was clipped by 4 bases and J by 2 bases; unmatched bases: 13. The CDR3 DNA reads TGCGCCAGCAGCAGGGGGCTAGCGGGGGCCGCACACACAGATACGCAGTATTTT. This gives the protein CASSRGLAGAAHTDTQYF.

The V call is TRBV27, the J call TRBJ1-2, with D perhaps matching TRBD1 (5 bases). V was clipped by 3 bases and J by 3 bases, with 11 bases between them. Germline CDR1 and CDR2: MNHEY and SMNVEV (reference sequence). The CDR3 covers 14 residues. CDR3 sequence: CASSFAGGDYGYTF. The CDR3 bases are TGTGCCAGCAGTTTCGCCGGGGGGGACTATGGCTACACCTTC.

V and J are TRBV30 and TRBJ1-4; D call uncertain. This CDR3 comprises 14 residues. In germline, CDR1 is GTSNPN, CDR2 SVGIG (reference sequence). Trimming took 2 bases from V and 4 from J, leaving 11 bases between them. CDR3 sequence (DNA): TGTGCCTGGAGTCGTCTGGCCGTTAATGAAAAACTGTTTTTT. Translating gives CAWSRLAVNEKLFF.

V usage is TRBV10-2 and J usage is TRBJ1-1; a possible D gene is TRBD1 (5 bases). Deletions cut 2 bases from V and 7 bases from J, with 8 bases between. This CDR3 comprises 12 residues. CDR1 is WSHSY, CDR2 SAAADI, per germline. The CDR3 coding sequence is TGCGCCAGCAGTGAGAGACAGCTTGAAGCTTTCTTT. Translated: CASSERQLEAFF.

The rearrangement uses TRBV5-1 and TRBJ2-5; D is perhaps TRBD2 (6 bases). V lost 2 bases and J lost 5, with 13 bases in between. The CDR3 sequence is 14 residues long. Per the germline V gene, CDR1 is SGHRS and CDR2 is YFSETQ. The CDR3 DNA sequence: TGCGCCAGCAGCTTAAGCGGCGGGGTGGAGACCCAGTACTTC. Translated, it gives CASSLSGGVETQYF.

The chain couples TRBV7-2 to TRBJ2-7; D might be TRBD1 (6 bases). The CDR3 has 16 residues. Per the germline V gene, CDR1 is SGHTA and CDR2 is FQGNSA. V shed 1 base and J shed 2 bases, with 15 bases lying between them. The CDR3 DNA reads TGTGCCAGCAGCTTAGGGCCTGTGGGACAAACCTACGAGCAGTACTTC. This sequence encodes CASSLGPVGQTYEQYF.

The chain has TRBV30 and TRBJ1-5, with 7 bases that match TRBD1. With 2 bases clipped from V and 4 bases from J, the junction kept 2 bases outside the gene matches. Germline assignment: CDR1 GTSNPN and CDR2 SVGIG (reference sequence). CDR3 length equals 13 residues. The CDR3 coding sequence is TGTGCCTGGAGTAACAGGGGTAATCAGCCCCAGCATTTT. Its protein is CAWSNRGNQPQHF.

This clone occurred once. This sequence joins TRBV9 and TRBJ2-7; 8 positions match TRBD2. Looked up from germline, CDR1 is SGDLS and CDR2 is YYNGEE. With V trimmed by 3 bases and J by 3 bases, 8 bases remained unmatched. The CDR3 spans 15 residues. CDR3 nucleotide sequence: TGTGCCAGCAGCGCTCCCGGGACTAGTAGCTACGAGCAGTACTTC. As protein: CASSAPGTSSYEQYF. The full variable domain, its missing parts supplied by reference TRBV9 and TRBJ2-7, is DSGVTQTPKHLITATGQRVTLRCSPRSGDLSVYWYQQSLDQGLQFLIQYYNGEERAKGNILERFSAQQFPDLHSELNLSSLELGDSALYFCASSAPGTSSYEQYFGPGTRLTVT.

The V and J genes are TRBV6-6 and TRBJ2-7; a weak D match, TRBD1 (5 bases). Germline V gene sequence: CDR1 MNHNY, CDR2 SVGAGI (reference sequence). Trimming left V 5 bases short and J 0 bases short, with 14 bases between. CDR3 length: 15 residues. CDR3: CASSTRQRSSYEQYF. The CDR3 DNA follows: TGTGCCAGCAGTACCCGACAGAGGAGCTCCTACGAGCAGTACTTC.

The chain is built from TRBV4-1 and TRBJ2-1, with 11 bases identical to TRBD2. CDR3 length equals 17 residues. Germline CDR1 is MGHRA and CDR2 is YSYEKL. J was trimmed by 4 bases and V by 0 bases; bases with no gene match: 5. The CDR3 DNA follows: TGCGCCAGCAGCCAAGAAATAGCGGGGGGGCCATACAATGAGCAGTTCTTC. It codes for CASSQEIAGGPYNEQFF.

The chain uses TRBV3-1 (or the pseudogene TRBV3-2) and TRBJ1-2, with 8 bases identical to TRBD1. This CDR3 comprises 16 residues. The J segment lost 6 bases and the V segment lost 3 bases, leaving 12 bases of the junction unmatched. Per the germline V gene, CDR1 is LGHDT and CDR2 is YNNKEL (reference sequence). The CDR3 DNA reads TGTGCCAGCAGCCACCTGGACAGGGCATTTTCGGATGGCTACACCTTC. It is translated as CASSHLDRAFSDGYTF.

The V and J genes are TRBV7-9 and TRBJ2-7; 8 bases align to TRBD2. The germline V gene encodes CDR1 SEHNR and CDR2 FQNEAQ (reference sequence). This CDR3 comprises 16 residues. Unmatched junction bases numbered 12, after V lost 5 bases and J lost 3 bases. CDR3: CASSTSAGGAGYEQYF. The CDR3 bases are TGTGCCAGCAGCACATCGGCGGGGGGCGCTGGCTACGAGCAGTACTTC.

The J gene is TRBJ2-3, the V gene TRBV11-2; weak D call: TRBD2 (6 bases). The V gene's germline CDR1 is SGHAT and CDR2 FQNNGV. Trimming pared 5 bases from V and 6 bases from J, leaving 12 bases between. The CDR3 length is 13 residues. Here the CDR3 reads CASSVAGGDTQYF. The CDR3 DNA follows: TGTGCCAGCAGCGTCGCAGGAGGGGATACGCAGTATTTT.

The V and J genes are TRBV7-2 and TRBJ2-5, with TRBD2 matching 14 bases. V was clipped by 8 bases and J by 5 bases; unmatched bases: 4. Germline V gives CDR1 SGHTA, CDR2 FQGNSA. CDR3 length: 14 amino acids. CDR3 nucleotide sequence: TGTGCCAGCGGGACTAGCGGGAGTAGGGAGACCCAGTACTTC. It encodes CASGTSGSRETQYF.

CDR3 coding DNA: TGTGCCAGCAGCCGGGTGGAAAGGGGTAACTATGGCTACACCTTC. This translates into CASSRVERGNYGYTF. V and J are TRBV28 and TRBJ1-2, with D possibly TRBD1 on 5 matching bases. The CDR3 has 15 amino acids. The germline V gene has CDR1 MDHEN and CDR2 SYDVKM. Between the trimmed V and J ends, which lost 6 bases and 1 base, there was a span of 15 bases.

The rearrangement joins TRBV6-5 to TRBJ1-2; D is uncertain. Per the germline V gene, CDR1 is MNHEY and CDR2 is SVGAGI. Trimming shortened V by 6 bases and J by 4 bases, and 9 bases separated the two germline ends. The CDR3 spans 12 residues. The CDR3 spells CASRSTSYGYTF. CDR3 coding DNA: TGTGCCAGCAGATCGACAAGCTATGGCTACACCTTC.

This clone came up once. The rearrangement uses TRBV5-1 and TRBJ2-5, with D uncertain. Germline assignment: CDR1 SGHRS and CDR2 YFSETQ. CDR3 length: 15 amino acids. The V end was cut by 4 bases, the J end by 4 bases, with 17 bases between. Written as DNA, the CDR3 is TGCGCCAGCAGCCCCCGCGGATTAGTTGTAGAGACCCAGTACTTC. This sequence encodes CASSPRGLVVETQYF.

The J gene is TRBJ2-2, the V gene TRBV5-1; TRBD2 aligns across 9 bases. J was trimmed by 0 bases and V by 2 bases; bases with no gene match: 2. Germline V gene sequence: CDR1 SGHRS, CDR2 YFSETQ. The length of the CDR3 is 16 residues. The DNA of the CDR3 is TGCGCCAGCAGCTTAGGCGGGAGGGCGAACACCGGGGAGCTGTTTTTT. It codes for CASSLGGRANTGELFF.

In this sample, this clone turned up a few times. The chain is built from TRBV5-1 and TRBJ2-7, with D unclear. V was trimmed by 2 bases and J by 4 bases, leaving 13 bases between them. CDR3 size: 14 residues. Germline CDR1 SGHRS, CDR2 YFSETQ. CDR3 sequence: CASSFVAETYEQYF. CDR3 coding DNA: TGCGCCAGCAGCTTTGTGGCGGAGACTTACGAGCAGTACTTC. The full variable domain, completed using reference TRBV5-1 and TRBJ2-7, is KAGVTQTPRYLIKTRGQQVTLSCSPISGHRSVSWYQQTPGQGLQFLFEYFSETQRNKGNFPGRFSGRQFSNSRSEMNVSTLELGDSALYLCASSFVAETYEQYFGPGTRLTVT.

The genes are TRBV6-1 and TRBJ1-6; 7 nucleotides agree with TRBD1. The CDR3 has 18 residues. Losses at the gene ends were 3 bases for V and 7 bases for J; bases not matched to a gene: 15. Germline V lookup: CDR1 MNHNS, CDR2 SASEGT. CDR3 in DNA: TGTGCCAGCAGTGAGCAGGGGGGCCGCGCGGGTTCCAATTCACCCCTCCACTTT. This gives the protein CASSEQGGRAGSNSPLHF.

The chain couples TRBV5-1 to TRBJ1-2, with 12 bases matching TRBD1. The CDR3 has 14 residues. Trimming cost V 3 bases and J 8 bases; bases outside gene matches: 5. Germline CDR1 reads SGHRS; CDR2 reads YFSETQ. In DNA, the CDR3 is TGCGCCAGCAGCTCGGGACAGGGGGCTCGGGGCTACACCTTC. Encoded protein: CASSSGQGARGYTF. The full variable domain, completed using reference TRBV5-1 and TRBJ1-2, is KAGVTQTPRYLIKTRGQQVTLSCSPISGHRSVSWYQQTPGQGLQFLFEYFSETQRNKGNFPGRFSGRQFSNSRSEMNVSTLELGDSALYLCASSSGQGARGYTFGSGTRLTVV.

The gene calls are TRBV6-5 and TRBJ2-5; TRBD2 agrees at 7 bases. Trimming cost V 8 bases and J 3 bases; bases outside gene matches: 9. The CDR3 has 14 residues. Germline CDR1 is MNHEY and CDR2 is SVGAGI. The CDR3 spells CASAADGTKETQYF. The CDR3 nucleotides read TGTGCCAGCGCAGCTGACGGGACTAAAGAGACCCAGTACTTC.

The chain is built from TRBV5-1 and TRBJ2-3, with 7 bases identical to TRBD1. V trimming: 4 bases; J trimming: 4 bases; junction bases outside the gene matches: 15. This CDR3 is 17 amino acids long. Germline values: CDR1 SGHRS, CDR2 YFSETQ. The CDR3 reads CASSLPGNRGSPDTQYF. CDR3 bases: TGCGCCAGCAGCCTCCCGGGAAACAGGGGTAGCCCAGATACGCAGTATTTT.

The chain links TRBV30 to TRBJ2-1, with TRBD1 identical over 8 bases. The CDR3 runs to 15 residues. V lost 0 bases, J lost 4 bases, and 5 bases stayed unmatched. Germline loops: CDR1 GTSNPN, CDR2 SVGIG (reference sequence). CDR3 DNA: TGTGCCTGGAGTGTTGGGACAGGTGTTTACAATGAGCAGTTCTTC. Its protein product is CAWSVGTGVYNEQFF. Full variable domain (remainder filled in from reference TRBV30 and TRBJ2-1): SQTIHQWPATLVQPVGSPLSLECTVEGTSNPNLYWYRQAAGRGLQLLFYSVGIGQISSEVPQNLSASRPQDRQFILSSKKLLLSDSGFYLCAWSVGTGVYNEQFFGPGTRLTVL.